The 16 T cell receptor beta chains reported below all come from one sample, sequenced in a study of identical twins. TCRdb used MiXCR to reprocess the 5' RACE reads, holding one entry per CDR3 protein. The sample has 350,000 to 450,000 distinct CDR3 sequences, under 20% seen once; the top ten hold around 10%. The material sequenced was naive T cells sorted from blood. The receptors were sampled from a man aged 50 to 59 in good health.

The chain carries TRBV5-1 and TRBJ2-7; D is undetermined. CDR1 is SGHRS and CDR2 is YFSETQ in the germline V gene. V lost 1 base and J lost 3, with 14 bases in between. CDR3 size: 15 residues. CDR3: CASSLRTVKRYEQYF. DNA for the CDR3: TGCGCCAGCAGCTTGAGGACGGTGAAACGCTACGAGCAGTACTTC.

In this sample, this clonotype turned up many times. This chain links TRBV19 with TRBJ2-7, with D unresolved. V lost 6 bases and J 3 bases, leaving 12 bases between the germline ends. Germline-derived CDR1 and CDR2 are LNHDA and SQIVND (reference sequence). The CDR3 spans 13 residues. CDR3 nucleotide sequence: TGTGCCAGTAGCCAGACACCGAGCTACGAGCAGTACTTC. It specifies CASSQTPSYEQYF.

The V gene is TRBV5-1, the J gene TRBJ2-1; D may be TRBD1 (5 bases). From germline, CDR1 is SGHRS and CDR2 YFSETQ. Trimming cost V 3 bases and J 3 bases, with 10 bases left between them. The CDR3 extends over 14 amino acids. The CDR3 protein is CASSWGTDYNEQFF. CDR3 DNA sequence: TGCGCCAGCAGCTGGGGCACCGACTACAATGAGCAGTTCTTC.

This clonotype was counted only a few times. The chain has TRBV20-1 and TRBJ2-3; D ambiguous. The V gene lost 1 base and the J gene lost 2 bases, with 16 bases spanning the gap. The CDR3 sequence is 16 residues long. In germline, CDR1 is DFQATT, CDR2 SNEGSKA (reference sequence). In DNA form, the CDR3 reads TGCAGTGCTAGAGCCCCGGCGGAAAGCCCCACAGATACGCAGTATTTT. Translating it yields CSARAPAESPTDTQYF.

The sample holds a few counts of this clonotype. The chain is built from TRBV5-1 and TRBJ1-1, with no clear D. CDR3 size: 12 residues. Germline V lookup: CDR1 SGHRS, CDR2 YFSETQ. V lost 4 bases and J lost 6, with 10 bases in between. The CDR3 sequence is CASSPPGAEAFF. CDR3 DNA sequence: TGCGCCAGCAGCCCCCCCGGGGCTGAAGCTTTCTTT. Filled out from reference TRBV5-1 and TRBJ1-1, the complete variable domain reads KAGVTQTPRYLIKTRGQQVTLSCSPISGHRSVSWYQQTPGQGLQFLFEYFSETQRNKGNFPGRFSGRQFSNSRSEMNVSTLELGDSALYLCASSPPGAEAFFGQGTRLTVV.

This clonotype was counted many times. The chain has TRBV20-1 and TRBJ2-1; TRBD2 is a possible D gene (6 bases). CDR1 is DFQATT and CDR2 is SNEGSKA in the germline V gene (reference sequence). With 0 bases removed from V and 7 bases from J, the gap between germline ends came to 16 bases. This CDR3 has 15 residues. CDR3 sequence (DNA): TGCAGTGCTAGAGATCCGAAGCGGGCTGGGAATGAGCAGTTCTTC. This gives the protein CSARDPKRAGNEQFF.

This clonotype was observed a handful of times. The CDR3 coding sequence is TGTGCCAGCAGCTTATACCCGACAGGGGGATATAATTCACCCCTCCACTTT. This encodes CASSLYPTGGYNSPLHF. The V and J genes are TRBV7-3 and TRBJ1-6; 9 nucleotides match TRBD1. The trim removed 2 bases at V and 4 bases at J, leaving 6 bases unmatched. Per the germline V gene, CDR1 is SGHTA and CDR2 is FQGTGA. This CDR3 is 17 amino acids long.

This clonotype has a handful of counts. CDR3 protein: CASSSHRGLNTEAFF. The DNA for the CDR3 is TGCGCCAGCAGCTCTCACAGGGGGTTGAACACTGAAGCTTTCTTT. V usage is TRBV4-3 and J usage is TRBJ1-1; 8 positions agree with TRBD1. The J segment lost 0 bases and the V segment lost 5 bases, leaving 5 bases of the junction unmatched. The CDR3 consists of 15 residues. Germline assignment: CDR1 LGHNA and CDR2 YSLEER.

The chain links TRBV11-2 to TRBJ1-2, with 8 bases lining up with TRBD1. The V gene end was trimmed by 2 bases and the J gene end by 5 bases; junction bases not matched to a gene: 7. Germline V gives CDR1 SGHAT, CDR2 FQNNGV. The CDR3 totals 15 residues. Here the CDR3 DNA reads TGTGCCAGCAGCTTACCCACAGGGGGGGGTTATGGCTACACCTTC. This codes for CASSLPTGGGYGYTF.

J is TRBJ2-7 and V is TRBV6-2 or TRBV6-3; D call uncertain. Germline CDR1 reads MNHEY; CDR2 reads SVGEGT. V shed 5 bases and J shed 1 base, with 12 bases lying between them. The CDR3 runs to 14 residues. DNA for the CDR3: TGTGCCAGCAGTAGGGTACCGGGTTCCTACGAGCAGTACTTC. Its protein is CASSRVPGSYEQYF.

There are many counts of this clonotype. J is TRBJ2-7 and V is TRBV29-1, with D possibly called TRBD1 or TRBD2 (6 bases each). Germline V gives CDR1 SQVTM, CDR2 ANQGSEA. V lost 6 bases and J 2 bases, leaving 8 bases between the germline ends. The CDR3 sequence is 11 residues long. CDR3 sequence reads: CSVGGAYEQYF. CDR3 sequence (DNA): TGCAGCGTGGGGGGCGCCTACGAGCAGTACTTC.

This clonotype was counted ten times or more. This chain uses TRBV6-1 with TRBJ2-5, with 7 positions matching TRBD1. V dropped 4 bases and J dropped 9; count of bases not matched to a gene: 14. The CDR3 has 15 amino acids. Germline V CDR1 and CDR2: MNHNS, SASEGT. This CDR3 is CASSGRDSRRGSQYF. The DNA for the CDR3 is TGTGCCAGCAGTGGCAGGGACAGTAGAAGGGGATCCCAGTACTTC.

This clonotype was counted at least ten times. This chain links TRBV5-1 with TRBJ2-1, with 14 bases identical to TRBD2. The CDR3 consists of 15 residues. Trimming at V came to 4 bases and at J to 8 bases, leaving 5 bases not matched to a gene. Germline V gene lookup returns CDR1 SGHRS and CDR2 YFSETQ. Here the CDR3 reads CASSPTSGGAYEQFF. The CDR3 DNA follows: TGCGCCAGCAGCCCGACTAGCGGGGGGGCCTATGAGCAGTTCTTC.

In its sample, this clonotype was seen many times. This rearrangement joins TRBV12-3 or TRBV12-4 to TRBJ2-7, with 9 positions matching TRBD1. V gave up 6 bases and J gave up 4 bases; unmatched junction bases: 10. The length of the CDR3 is 15 residues. CDR3 sequence: CASSVSGTGIYEQYF. CDR3 bases: TGTGCCAGCAGCGTATCGGGGACAGGGATTTACGAGCAGTACTTC.

V usage is TRBV24-1 and J usage is TRBJ2-2, with D possibly being TRBD1 (6 bases). The CDR3 extends over 14 amino acids. Trimming removed 9 bases at V and 6 bases at J, with 16 bases between. In germline, CDR1 is KGHDR, CDR2 SFDVKD. The CDR3 DNA sequence: TGTGCCACCTCGACAGGTTCATTGGCCGGGGAGCTGTTTTTT. It encodes CATSTGSLAGELFF.

This clonotype came up many times. This rearrangement joins TRBV6-5 to TRBJ2-5, with TRBD1 matching 7 bases. The CDR3 runs 14 residues. The V gene end was trimmed by 0 bases and the J gene end by 5 bases; junction bases not matched to a gene: 3. Germline V gene data show CDR1 as MNHEY and CDR2 as SVGAGI. As DNA, the CDR3 is TGTGCCAGCAGTTACTCGACAGGGCCCGAGACCCAGTACTTC. Its translation is CASSYSTGPETQYF.